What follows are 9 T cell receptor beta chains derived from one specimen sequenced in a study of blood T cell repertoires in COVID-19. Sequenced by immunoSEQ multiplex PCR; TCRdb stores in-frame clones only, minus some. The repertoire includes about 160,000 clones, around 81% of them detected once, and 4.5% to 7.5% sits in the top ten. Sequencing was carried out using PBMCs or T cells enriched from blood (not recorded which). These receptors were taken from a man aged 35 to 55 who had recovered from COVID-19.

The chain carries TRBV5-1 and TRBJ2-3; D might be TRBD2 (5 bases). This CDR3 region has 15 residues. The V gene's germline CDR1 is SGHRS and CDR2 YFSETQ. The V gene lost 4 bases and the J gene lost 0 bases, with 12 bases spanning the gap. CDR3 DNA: TGCGCCAGCAGCCCCACGGGAAGGAGCACAGATACGCAGTATTTT. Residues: CASSPTGRSTDTQYF.

CDR3 in DNA: TGCGCCAGCAGCCAAGATGCTGGAGCAACTAATGAAAAACTGTTTTTT. Amino acid sequence: CASSQDAGATNEKLFF. The chain recombines TRBV4-1 with TRBJ1-4; no reliable D call. Trimming removed 0 bases at V and 0 bases at J, with 8 bases between. Germline V lookup: CDR1 MGHRA, CDR2 YSYEKL. The CDR3 is 16 amino acids.

CDR3 coding DNA: TGTGCCACCAGCAGAGACCAGGCAGGGGCAGGGCGGGATGGCTACACCTTC. It codes for CATSRDQAGAGRDGYTF. V gene TRBV15 combines with J gene TRBJ1-2; D might be TRBD1 (6 bases). Trimming pared 0 bases from V and 6 bases from J, leaving 20 bases between. In germline, CDR1 is LNHNV, CDR2 YYDKDF (reference sequence). This CDR3 contains 17 residues.

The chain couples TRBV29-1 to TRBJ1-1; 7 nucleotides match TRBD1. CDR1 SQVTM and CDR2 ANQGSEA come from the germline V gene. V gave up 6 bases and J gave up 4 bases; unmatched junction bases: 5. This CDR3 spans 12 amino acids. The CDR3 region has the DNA TGCAGCGTACTTGGACAGGCCACTGAAGCTTTCTTT. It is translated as CSVLGQATEAFF.

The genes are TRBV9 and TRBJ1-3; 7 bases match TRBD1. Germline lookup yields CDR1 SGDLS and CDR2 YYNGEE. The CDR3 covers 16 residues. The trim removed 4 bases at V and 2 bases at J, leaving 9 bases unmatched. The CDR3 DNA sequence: TGTGCCAGCAGCCTTAAGCTAGGGGGCCCTGGAAACACCATATATTTT. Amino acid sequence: CASSLKLGGPGNTIYF.

CDR3 amino acids: CASSQVSGYNSPLHF. CDR3 in DNA: TGTGCCAGCAGCCAAGTGTCGGGCTATAATTCACCCCTCCACTTT. The V and J genes are TRBV14 and TRBJ1-6; no clear D gene. Trimming took 1 base from V and 3 from J, leaving 7 bases between them. From germline, CDR1 is SGHDN and CDR2 FVKESK. This CDR3 spans 15 amino acids.

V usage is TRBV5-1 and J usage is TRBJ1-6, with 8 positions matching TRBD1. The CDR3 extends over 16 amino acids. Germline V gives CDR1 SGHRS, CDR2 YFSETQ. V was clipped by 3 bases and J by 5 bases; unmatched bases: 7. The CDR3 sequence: CASSYTGGPDNSPLHF. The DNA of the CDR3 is TGCGCCAGCAGCTACACAGGGGGACCGGATAATTCACCCCTCCACTTT. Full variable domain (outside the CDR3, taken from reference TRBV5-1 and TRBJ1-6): KAGVTQTPRYLIKTRGQQVTLSCSPISGHRSVSWYQQTPGQGLQFLFEYFSETQRNKGNFPGRFSGRQFSNSRSEMNVSTLELGDSALYLCASSYTGGPDNSPLHFGNGTRLTVT.

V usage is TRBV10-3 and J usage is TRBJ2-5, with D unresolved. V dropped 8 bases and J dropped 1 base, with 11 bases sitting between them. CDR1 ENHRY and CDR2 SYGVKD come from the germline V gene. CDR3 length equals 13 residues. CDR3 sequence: CAIREDTQETQYF. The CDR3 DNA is TGTGCCATCCGAGAGGATACCCAAGAGACCCAGTACTTC.

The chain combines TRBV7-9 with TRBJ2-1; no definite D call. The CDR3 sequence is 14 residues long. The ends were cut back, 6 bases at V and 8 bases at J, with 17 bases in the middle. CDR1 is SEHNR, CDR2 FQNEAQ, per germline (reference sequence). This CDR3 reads CASSLYLFSDEQFF. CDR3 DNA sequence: TGTGCCAGCAGTCTATACCTATTTTCCGATGAGCAGTTCTTC.